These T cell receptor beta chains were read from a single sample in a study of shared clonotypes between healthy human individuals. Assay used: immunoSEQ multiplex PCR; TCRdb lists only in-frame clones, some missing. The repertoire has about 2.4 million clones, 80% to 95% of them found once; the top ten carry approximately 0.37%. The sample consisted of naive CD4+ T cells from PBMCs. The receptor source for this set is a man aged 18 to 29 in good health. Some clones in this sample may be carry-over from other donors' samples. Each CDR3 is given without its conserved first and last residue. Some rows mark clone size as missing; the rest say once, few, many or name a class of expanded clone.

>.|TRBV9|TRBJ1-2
ASSVEGGYYGYT
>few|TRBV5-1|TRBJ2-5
ASSLLGNILETQY
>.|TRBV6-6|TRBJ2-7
ASSTPGQGIAYEQY
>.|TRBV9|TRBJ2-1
ASSVAQSYNEQF
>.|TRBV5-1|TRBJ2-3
ASSRDGSTDTQY
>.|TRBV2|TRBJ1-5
ASSPIGRSSNQPQH
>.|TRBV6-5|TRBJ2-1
ASSSTGTERDEQF
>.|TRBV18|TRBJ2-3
ASSPRGGTEADTQY
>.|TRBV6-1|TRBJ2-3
AVQVARWADTQY
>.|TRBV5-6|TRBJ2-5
ASSSGQQETQY
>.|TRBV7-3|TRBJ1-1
ASSLQGMNTEAF
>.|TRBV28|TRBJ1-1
ASSLADRAGAEAF
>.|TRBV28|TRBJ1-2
ASSYRTGRRSGYT
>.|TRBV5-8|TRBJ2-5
ASSRDRGMETQY
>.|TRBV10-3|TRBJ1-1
ASRTGQNTEAF
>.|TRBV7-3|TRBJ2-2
ASSLGLATGELF
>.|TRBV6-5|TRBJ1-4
ATTTGPLNEKLF
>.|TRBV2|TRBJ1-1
ASSDETGTEAF
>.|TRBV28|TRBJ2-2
ASSLLLPGELF
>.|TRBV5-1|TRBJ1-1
ASSSDPLGNTEAF
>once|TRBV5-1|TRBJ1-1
ASSPRGGGNTEAF
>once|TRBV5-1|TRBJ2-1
ASSLEASGNFDEQF
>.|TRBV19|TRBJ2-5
ATTQGAGAQY
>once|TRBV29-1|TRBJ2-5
SVEPGGQETQY
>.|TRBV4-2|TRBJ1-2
ASSQALVRGGGYT
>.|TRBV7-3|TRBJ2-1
ASSFSRGSYNEQF
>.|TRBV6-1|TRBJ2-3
ASRSGSTDTQY
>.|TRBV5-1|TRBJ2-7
ASRTVPQGGGKSYEQY
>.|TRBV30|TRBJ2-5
AWSLITREQY
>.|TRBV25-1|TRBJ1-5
ASREHAGGGNQPQH
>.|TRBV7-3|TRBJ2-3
ASSTGRDLTDTQY
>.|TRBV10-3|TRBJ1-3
AISEFRSGNTIY
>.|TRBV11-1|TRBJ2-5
ASSASPREGWTQY
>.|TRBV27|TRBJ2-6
ASSLGRPISGANVLT
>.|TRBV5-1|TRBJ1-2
ASSLAGSVAYGYT
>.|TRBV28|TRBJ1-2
ATTTGTLKARYGYT
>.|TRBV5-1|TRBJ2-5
ASSAASQETQY
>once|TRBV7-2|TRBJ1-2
ASSERRNYGYT
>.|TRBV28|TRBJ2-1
ASSLYGPGGDEQF
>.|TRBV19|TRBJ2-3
ATADRDETDTQY
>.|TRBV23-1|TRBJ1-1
ASSQTTAFPEAF
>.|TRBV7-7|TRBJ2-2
ASSPQTTNTGELF
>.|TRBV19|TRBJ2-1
ASSSTGFSYNEQF
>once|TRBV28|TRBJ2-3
ASSLAGGGADTQY
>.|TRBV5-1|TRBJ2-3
ASTSGDTDTQY
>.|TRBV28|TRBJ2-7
ASSLGTSGSHEQY
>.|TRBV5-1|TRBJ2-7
ASSQTGGPQY
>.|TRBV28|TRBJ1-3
ASSLRTGSSGNTIY
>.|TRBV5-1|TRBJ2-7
ASSGGRELLEQY
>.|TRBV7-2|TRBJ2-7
ASSYRGSVGEQY
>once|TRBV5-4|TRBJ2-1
ASFRASGKNEQF
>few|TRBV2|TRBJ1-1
ASSETGTEAF